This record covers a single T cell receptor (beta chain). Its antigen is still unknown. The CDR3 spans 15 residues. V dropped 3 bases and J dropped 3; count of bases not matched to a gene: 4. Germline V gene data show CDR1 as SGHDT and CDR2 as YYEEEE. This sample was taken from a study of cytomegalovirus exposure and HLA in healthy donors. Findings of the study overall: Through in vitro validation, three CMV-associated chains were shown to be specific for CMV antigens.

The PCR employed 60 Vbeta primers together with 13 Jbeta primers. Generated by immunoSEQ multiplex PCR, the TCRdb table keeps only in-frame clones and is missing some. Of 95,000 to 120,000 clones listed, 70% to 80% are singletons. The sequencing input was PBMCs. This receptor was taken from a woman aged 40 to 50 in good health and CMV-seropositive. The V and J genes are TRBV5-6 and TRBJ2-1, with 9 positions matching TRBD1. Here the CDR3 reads CASSSRTGVYNEQFF. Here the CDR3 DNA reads TGTGCCAGCAGCTCAAGGACAGGGGTCTACAATGAGCAGTTCTTC.